This is a list of T cell receptor beta chains from one sample in a study of CD8+CD57+ T cells in acquired aplastic anemia. Each CDR3 protein is one row after TCRdb ran MiXCR on the reads. The table has some 140,000 distinct CDR3 sequences, roughly 54% seen once. The sample was sorted CD4+, CD8+, or CD8+CD57+ T cells (not recorded which) from PBMCs. These receptors were taken from a human donor with aplastic anemia. The conserved cysteine and the conserved F or W are not part of the CDR3 here.

j_call,v_call,cdr3_aa
TRBJ2-3,TRBV15,ATSRDRGGWRDTQY
TRBJ2-5,TRBV5-4,ARDYRGALQETQY
TRBJ1-1,TRBV19,ASSPRYAEAF
TRBJ1-5,TRBV19,ASSIVQDSNQPQH
TRBJ2-7,TRBV5-5,ASSGGTSGTYEQY
TRBJ1-5,TRBV5-6,ASSSTDHWGQPQH
TRBJ2-7,TRBV20-1,SARRTSGGYEQY
TRBJ2-5,TRBV4-1,ASSHRLAGKWGTQY
TRBJ2-7,TRBV4-3,ASSQAAGYEQY
TRBJ2-1,TRBV7-3,ASSLIGRGNEQF
TRBJ1-4,TRBV10-3,ASSESIGAREEKLF
TRBJ2-5,TRBV10-3,AISGGTGGFETQY
TRBJ2-7,TRBV5-5,ASSLAPGEYEQY
TRBJ2-5,TRBV7-7,ASSLSWSGQGASETQH
TRBJ2-7,TRBV20-1,SGLADLYEQY
TRBJ2-3,TRBV5-6,ASSPGRDTQY
TRBJ2-7,TRBV2,ASIPFGGNYEQY
TRBJ1-1,TRBV4-3,ASSQERMNTEAF
TRBJ1-6,TRBV9,ANSVAGDTHNQDNSPLH